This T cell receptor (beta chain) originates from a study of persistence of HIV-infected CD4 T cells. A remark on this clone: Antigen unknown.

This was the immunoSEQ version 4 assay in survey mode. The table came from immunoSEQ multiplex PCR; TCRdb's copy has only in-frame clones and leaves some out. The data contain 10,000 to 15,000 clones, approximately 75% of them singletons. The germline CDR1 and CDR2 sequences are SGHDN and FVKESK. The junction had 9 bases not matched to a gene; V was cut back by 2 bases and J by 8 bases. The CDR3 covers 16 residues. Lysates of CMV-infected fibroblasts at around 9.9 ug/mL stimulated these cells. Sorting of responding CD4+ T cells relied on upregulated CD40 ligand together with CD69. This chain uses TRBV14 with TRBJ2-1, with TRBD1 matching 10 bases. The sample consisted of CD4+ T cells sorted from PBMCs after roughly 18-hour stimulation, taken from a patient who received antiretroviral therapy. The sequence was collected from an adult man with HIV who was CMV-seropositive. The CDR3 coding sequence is TGTGCCAGCAGCCAAAAATGGACAGGGGGTAGCCATGAGCAGTTCTTC. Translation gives CASSQKWTGGSHEQFF.